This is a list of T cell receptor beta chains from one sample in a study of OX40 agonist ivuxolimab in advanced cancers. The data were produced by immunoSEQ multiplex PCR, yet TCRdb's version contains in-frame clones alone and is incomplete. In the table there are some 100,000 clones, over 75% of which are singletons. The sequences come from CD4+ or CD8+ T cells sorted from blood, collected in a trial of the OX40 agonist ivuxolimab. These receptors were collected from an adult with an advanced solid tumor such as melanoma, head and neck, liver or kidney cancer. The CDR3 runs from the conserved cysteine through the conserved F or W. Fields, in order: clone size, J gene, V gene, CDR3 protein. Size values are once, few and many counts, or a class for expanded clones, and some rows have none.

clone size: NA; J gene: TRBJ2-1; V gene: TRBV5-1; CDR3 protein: CASSQTGRAYNEQFF
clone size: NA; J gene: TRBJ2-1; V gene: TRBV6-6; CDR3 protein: CASRPLAGAWNEQFF
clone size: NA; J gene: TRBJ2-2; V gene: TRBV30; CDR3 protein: CAWSARGGTGELFF
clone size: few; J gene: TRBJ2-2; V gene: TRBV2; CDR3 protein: CASSETSGKGELFF
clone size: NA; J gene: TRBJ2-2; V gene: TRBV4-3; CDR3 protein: CASSRQGNTGELFF
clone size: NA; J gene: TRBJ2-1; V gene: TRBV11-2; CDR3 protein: CASSALTGPGEQFF
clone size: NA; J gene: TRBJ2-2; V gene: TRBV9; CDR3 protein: CASSVQSSGGELFF
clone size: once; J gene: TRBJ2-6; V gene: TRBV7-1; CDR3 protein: CASSRADHEDKVGTF
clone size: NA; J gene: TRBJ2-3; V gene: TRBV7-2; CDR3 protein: CASSLWDSSTDTQYF
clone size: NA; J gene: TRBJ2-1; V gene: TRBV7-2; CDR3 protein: CASSLTGTSGDNEQFF
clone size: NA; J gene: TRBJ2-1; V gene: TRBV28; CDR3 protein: CASSLTGGYYNEQFF
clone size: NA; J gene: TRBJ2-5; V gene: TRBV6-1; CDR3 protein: CASSGTGAKHGGETQYF
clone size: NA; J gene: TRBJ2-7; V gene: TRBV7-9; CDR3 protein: CASSLIGGEQYF
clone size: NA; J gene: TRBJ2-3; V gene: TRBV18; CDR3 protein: CASSLTEGTDTQYF
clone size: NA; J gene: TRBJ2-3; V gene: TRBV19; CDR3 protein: CASSIAREASTDTQYF
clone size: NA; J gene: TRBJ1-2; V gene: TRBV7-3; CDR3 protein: CASIQQGPNYGYTF
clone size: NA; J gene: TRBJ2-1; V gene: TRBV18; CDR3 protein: CASSSGSYNEQFF
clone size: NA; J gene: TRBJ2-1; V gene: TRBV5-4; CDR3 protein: CASSLSNEQFF
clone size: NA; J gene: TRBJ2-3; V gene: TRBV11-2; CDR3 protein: CASSLGYGLTDTQYF
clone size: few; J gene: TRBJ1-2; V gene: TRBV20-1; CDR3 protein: CSASRLDGYTF
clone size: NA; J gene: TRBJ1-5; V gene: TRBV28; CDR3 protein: CAIRSPMGNQPQHF
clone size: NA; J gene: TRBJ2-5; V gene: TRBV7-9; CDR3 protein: CASSSRTGGWETQYF
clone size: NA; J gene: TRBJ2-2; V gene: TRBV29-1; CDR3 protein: CSVVYGTNTGELFF
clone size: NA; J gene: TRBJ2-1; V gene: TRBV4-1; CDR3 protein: CASSQGHRDRVGLRLNEQFF
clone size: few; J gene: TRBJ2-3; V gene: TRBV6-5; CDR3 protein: CASRRTSGSTDTQYF
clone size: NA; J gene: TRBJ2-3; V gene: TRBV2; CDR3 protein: CASRRYYTDTQYF
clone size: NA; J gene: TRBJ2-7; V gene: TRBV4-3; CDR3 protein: CASSLSGGTGDEQYF
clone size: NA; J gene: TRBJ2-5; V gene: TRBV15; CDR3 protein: CATSSRAAGQETQYF
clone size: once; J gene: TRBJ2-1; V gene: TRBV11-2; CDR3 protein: CASSPRTSHEQFF
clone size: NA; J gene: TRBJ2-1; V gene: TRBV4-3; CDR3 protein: CASSQVTSGRHEQFF
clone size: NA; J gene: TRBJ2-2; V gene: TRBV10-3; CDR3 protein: CAISGGLAGVSGELFF
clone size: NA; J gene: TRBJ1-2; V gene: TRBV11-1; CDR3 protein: CASSLGSGDGYTF
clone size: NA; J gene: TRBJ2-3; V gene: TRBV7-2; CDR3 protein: CASLRGQQRSTDTQYF
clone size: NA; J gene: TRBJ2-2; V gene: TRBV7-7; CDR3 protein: CASRRTTGTGELFF
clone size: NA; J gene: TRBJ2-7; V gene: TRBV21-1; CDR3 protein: CASSKLGRGQPYEQYF
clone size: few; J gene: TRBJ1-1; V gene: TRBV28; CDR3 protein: CASRGTFEAFF
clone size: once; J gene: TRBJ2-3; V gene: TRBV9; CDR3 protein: CASSVLAPDTQYF
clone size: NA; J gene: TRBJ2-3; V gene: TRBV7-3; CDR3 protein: CASSKTSLVTDTQYF
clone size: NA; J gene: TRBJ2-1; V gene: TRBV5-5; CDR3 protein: CASSMIIAGRSYNEQFF
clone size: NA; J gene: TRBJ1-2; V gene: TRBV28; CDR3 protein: CASSYSGQYGYTF
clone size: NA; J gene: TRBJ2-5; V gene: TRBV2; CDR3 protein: CASSEQGDSGETQYF
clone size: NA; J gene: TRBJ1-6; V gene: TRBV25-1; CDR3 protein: CASSEYGTENSPLHF
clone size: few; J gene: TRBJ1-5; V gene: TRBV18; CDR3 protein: CASSQFDAGSLGDQPQHF
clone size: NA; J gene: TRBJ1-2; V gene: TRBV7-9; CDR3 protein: CASSHSGTSLGGYTF
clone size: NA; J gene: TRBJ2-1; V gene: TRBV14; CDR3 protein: CASSQFFGQGDNEQFF
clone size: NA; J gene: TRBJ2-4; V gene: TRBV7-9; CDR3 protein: CASSWGTDIQYF
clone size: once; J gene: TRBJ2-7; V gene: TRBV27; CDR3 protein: CASSLLGSRSYEQYF
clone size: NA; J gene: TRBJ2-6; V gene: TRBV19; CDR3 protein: CASSIRGQATSGANVLTF
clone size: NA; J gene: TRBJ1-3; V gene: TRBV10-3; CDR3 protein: CATGQGAVGNTIYF
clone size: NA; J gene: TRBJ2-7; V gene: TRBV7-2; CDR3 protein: CASSLGGLSSYEQYF
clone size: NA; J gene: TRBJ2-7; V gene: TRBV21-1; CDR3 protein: CASSKVDRTSGYEQYF
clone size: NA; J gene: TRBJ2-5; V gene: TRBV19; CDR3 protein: CASSFTGQETQYF
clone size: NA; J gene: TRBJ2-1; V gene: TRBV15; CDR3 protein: CATSRGARGPLQSEQFF
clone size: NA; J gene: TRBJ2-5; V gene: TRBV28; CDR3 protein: CASSFNRAETQYF
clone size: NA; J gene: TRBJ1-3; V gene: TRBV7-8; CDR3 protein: CASSQQFSGNTIYF
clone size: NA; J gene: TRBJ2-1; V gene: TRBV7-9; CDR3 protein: CASSFSTGGYYNEQFF
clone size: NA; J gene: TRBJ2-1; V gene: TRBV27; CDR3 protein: CASRLTGLATEQFF
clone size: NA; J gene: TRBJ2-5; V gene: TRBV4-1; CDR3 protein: CASSQEGRFFQETQYF
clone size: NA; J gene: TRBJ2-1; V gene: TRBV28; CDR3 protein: CASELAGGYNEQFF
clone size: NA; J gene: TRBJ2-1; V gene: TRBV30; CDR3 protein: CAWIRNDIFSSYNEQFF